This TCR beta chain was sequenced during a study of T cells after yellow fever vaccination. By 5'RACE template switching, TCR cDNA was produced, with a universal primer site and UMIs added in the process. TCRdb analysed the 5' RACE reads with MiXCR anew, one entry per CDR3 protein. Of hundreds of thousands of distinct CDR3 sequences in the sample, 9% to 15% are singletons; the top ten hold about 16%. This clonotype was observed a handful of times. Germline values: CDR1 MNHEY, CDR2 SVGEGT. The CDR3 covers 13 residues. The V end lost 2 bases, the J end lost 8 bases, and 12 bases lay between the germline ends.

The chain has TRBV6-2 or TRBV6-3 and TRBJ1-1; unclear D gene. Material: PBMCs, obtained on the day of the yellow fever booster vaccination. This sequence was found in a young man who received the YFV17D yellow fever vaccine. The CDR3 DNA reads TGTGCCAGCAGTTACCGCCCGGATATGGAAGCTTTCTTT. Amino acids: CASSYRPDMEAFF.